A selection of T cell receptor beta chains follows, all from one sample in a study of neurological immune-mediated disorders. Each CDR3 protein is one row after TCRdb ran MiXCR on the 5' RACE reads. The data show some 46,000 distinct CDR3 sequences, less than 5% seen once. Sequencing input: PBMCs. These TCRs come from a woman aged 60-70 years with multiple sclerosis. Each CDR3 is given with its conserved first and last residue. A D gene is named only where the DNA matches it firmly. Clone size is stated in some rows and not others, as once, few, many or a class when expanded.

CDR3aa	CDR3nt	j_gene	d_gene	v_gene	abundance
CASSYPLGGLHYEQYF	TGTGCCAGCAGTTACCCCCTCGGGGGGCTCCACTACGAGCAGTACTTC	TRBJ2-7	-	TRBV6-2/TRBV6-3	many
CSVERGGTREQYF	TGCAGCGTAGAGCGCGGGGGAACGAGGGAGCAGTACTTC	TRBJ2-7	TRBD2	TRBV29-1	few
CASSERGAYGYTF	TGTGCCAGCAGTGAACGGGGAGCCTATGGCTACACCTTC	TRBJ1-2	-	TRBV2	many
CASSLGVNTGELFF	TGTGCCAGCAGTTTGGGGGTGAACACCGGGGAGCTGTTTTTT	TRBJ2-2	-	TRBV12-3/TRBV12-4	few
CASSSRDMGYEQYF	TGTGCCAGCAGCTCCCGGGACATGGGCTACGAGCAGTACTTC	TRBJ2-7	-	TRBV7-2	many
CASSLDQNQPQHF	TGTGCCAGCAGCTTAGATCAGAATCAGCCCCAGCATTTT	TRBJ1-5	-	TRBV7-8	few
CSASGRPLYNEQFF	TGCAGTGCTAGCGGGAGGCCCCTATACAATGAGCAGTTCTTC	TRBJ2-1	TRBD2	TRBV20-1	many
CSAIGGGNSPLNF	TGCAGTGCTATAGGGGGCGGTAATTCACCCCTCAACTTT	TRBJ1-6	TRBD1	TRBV20-1	few
CASSSLPAGEQYF	TGTGCCAGCAGCTCCCTCCCGGCGGGTGAGCAGTACTTC	TRBJ2-7	-	TRBV7-8	-
CASSLDIGYGYTF	TGTGCCAGCAGCTTGGACATAGGCTATGGCTACACCTTC	TRBJ1-2	-	TRBV7-2	few
CASSLTGGGLEGYTF	TGTGCCAGCAGCTTGACCGGAGGGGGTCTGGAGGGCTACACCTTC	TRBJ1-2	-	TRBV7-2	-
CASAQGGAAEQYF	TGTGCCAGCGCCCAGGGGGGGGCAGCTGAGCAGTACTTC	TRBJ2-7	-	TRBV19	many
CASSLELSGRETQYF	TGTGCCAGCAGCTTGGAACTTAGCGGGAGAGAGACCCAGTACTTC	TRBJ2-5	TRBD2	TRBV7-6	many
CASSSQTGENTGELFF	TGTGCCAGCAGCTCGCAGACAGGGGAAAACACCGGGGAGCTGTTTTTT	TRBJ2-2	TRBD1	TRBV11-2	few
CASSLLNQPQHF	TGTGCCAGCAGTTTATTGAATCAGCCCCAGCATTTT	TRBJ1-5	-	TRBV28	few
CASSPSPLGYGYTF	TGCGCCAGCAGCCCATCTCCCTTGGGGTATGGCTACACCTTC	TRBJ1-2	-	TRBV5-1	few
CASTSGGAEGSEQFF	TGTGCCAGCACTAGCGGGGGGGCCGAGGGCAGTGAGCAGTTCTTC	TRBJ2-1	TRBD2	TRBV28	many
CASSPGGEQPQNF	TGCGCCAGCAGCCCGGGGGGGGAACAGCCCCAGAATTTT	TRBJ1-5	-	TRBV5-1	many
CSARGRGQTGELFF	TGCAGTGCTAGAGGAAGGGGCCAGACCGGGGAGCTGTTTTTT	TRBJ2-2	-	TRBV20-1	many
CTGYRDIDGYTF	TGCACCGGTTACAGGGACATCGATGGCTACACCTTC	TRBJ1-2	-	TRBV29-1	many
CASSLARYNEQFF	TGTGCCAGCAGCTTAGCGAGGTACAATGAGCAGTTCTTC	TRBJ2-1	-	TRBV7-2	-
CASSLEFLGEQYF	TGCGCCAGCAGCTTGGAATTTCTGGGGGAGCAGTACTTC	TRBJ2-7	-	TRBV5-1	many
CASSLGFGTGELFF	TGCGCCAGCAGCTTGGGCTTCGGCACCGGGGAGCTGTTTTTT	TRBJ2-2	-	TRBV5-1	many
CASSVAERNNEQFF	TGTGCCAGCAGCGTAGCGGAAAGAAACAATGAGCAGTTCTTC	TRBJ2-1	-	TRBV9	few
CAWSVREGDTQYF	TGTGCCTGGAGTGTACGAGAGGGAGATACGCAGTATTTT	TRBJ2-3	-	TRBV30	-
CATSRATGNSPLHF	TGTGCCACCAGCAGAGCCACGGGGAATTCACCCCTCCACTTT	TRBJ1-6	-	TRBV15	many
CASSSETRQADF	TGTGCCAGCAGCTCAGAGACGAGACAAGCGGATTTT	TRBJ1-3	-	TRBV7-9	many
CASFRGAGGTEAFF	TGTGCCAGCTTTAGAGGCGCGGGAGGGACTGAAGCTTTCTTT	TRBJ1-1	-	TRBV6-5	many
CASSSRDRAAGANVLTF	TGTGCCAGCAGCTCCCGGGACAGGGCAGCTGGGGCCAACGTCCTGACTTTC	TRBJ2-6	TRBD1	TRBV9	many
CASSSPPVDEQYF	TGTGCCAGCAGTTCCCCCCCCGTAGACGAGCAGTACTTC	TRBJ2-7	-	TRBV28	many
CASSRGRNTGELFF	TGTGCCAGCAGTCGCGGGAGGAACACCGGGGAGCTGTTTTTT	TRBJ2-2	TRBD2	TRBV6-2/TRBV6-3	many
CSARDPGEKLFF	TGCAGTGCTAGAGACCCCGGGGAAAAACTGTTTTTT	TRBJ1-4	-	TRBV20-1	many
CASSSRQGGETQYF	TGTGCCAGCAGCTCCCGACAGGGGGGGGAGACCCAGTACTTC	TRBJ2-5	TRBD1	TRBV7-2	-
CASSFLAEHLSTDTQYF	TGTGCCAGCAGTTTCCTAGCGGAACATCTTAGCACAGATACGCAGTATTTT	TRBJ2-3	TRBD2	TRBV12-3/TRBV12-4	-
CSVVEGGYGYTF	TGCAGCGTTGTAGAGGGGGGCTATGGCTACACCTTC	TRBJ1-2	-	TRBV29-1	many
CASSYSPNSPLHF	TGTGCCAGCAGTTACTCACCCAATTCACCCCTCCACTTT	TRBJ1-6	-	TRBV6-5	medium-sized
CASSMPQGEEFF	TGTGCCAGCAGCATGCCTCAGGGGGAGGAGTTCTTC	TRBJ2-1	-	TRBV7-2	once
CASSLGWGADTQYF	TGTGCCAGCAGCTTAGGTTGGGGAGCAGATACGCAGTATTTT	TRBJ2-3	-	TRBV7-2	many
CASSEFRAEGEQFF	TGCGCCAGCAGTGAGTTTCGGGCCGAGGGTGAGCAGTTCTTC	TRBJ2-1	-	TRBV10-1	many
CASSQDPGTGYGYTF	TGCGCCAGCAGCCAAGACCCCGGGACGGGCTATGGCTACACCTTC	TRBJ1-2	-	TRBV4-3	many
CSASPLAGAFTDTQYF	TGCAGTGCTAGCCCACTAGCGGGGGCCTTCACAGATACGCAGTATTTT	TRBJ2-3	TRBD2	TRBV20-1	many
CASSPAAGGINQPQHF	TGCGCCAGCAGCCCGGCGGCAGGGGGTATCAATCAGCCCCAGCATTTT	TRBJ1-5	TRBD1	TRBV5-1	many
CASSVQGQPQHF	TGTGCCAGCAGCGTACAGGGTCAGCCCCAGCATTTT	TRBJ1-5	-	TRBV7-2	many
CAISEPAGTQGGQFF	TGTGCCATCAGTGAGCCCGCCGGGACCCAAGGGGGGCAGTTCTTC	TRBJ2-1	-	TRBV10-3	many
CSARDGGGADTQYF	TGCAGTGCTAGAGACGGCGGGGGGGCAGATACGCAGTATTTT	TRBJ2-3	TRBD2	TRBV20-1	many
CASSRPTGNEQFF	TGTGCCAGCAGCCGACCGACTGGCAATGAGCAGTTCTTC	TRBJ2-1	-	TRBV3-1	many
CASSPRGRGTNTGELFF	TGTGCCAGCAGCCCCCGCGGGCGGGGGACCAACACCGGGGAGCTGTTTTTT	TRBJ2-2	TRBD2	TRBV9	many
CASSVGGRYNEQFF	TGTGCCAGCAGCGTAGGAGGTCGCTACAATGAGCAGTTCTTC	TRBJ2-1	-	TRBV9	many
CSARLTLTEAFF	TGCAGCGCCAGACTCACGCTCACTGAAGCTTTCTTT	TRBJ1-1	-	TRBV29-1	many
CASSPLTPRHTGELFF	TGTGCCAGCTCACCTTTAACACCACGCCACACCGGGGAGCTGTTTTTT	TRBJ2-2	-	TRBV18	-
CSSWAGGNEQFF	TGCAGCTCTTGGGCGGGAGGAAATGAGCAGTTCTTC	TRBJ2-1	TRBD2	TRBV29-1	many
CASSGRGGLNEQFF	TGTGCCAGCAGCGGGCGGGGGGGACTCAATGAGCAGTTCTTC	TRBJ2-1	TRBD2	TRBV9	many
CASSYVGQPQHF	TGTGCCAGCAGCTACGTGGGGCAGCCCCAGCATTTT	TRBJ1-5	-	TRBV7-2	few
CAISDLGGWTEAFF	TGTGCCATCAGTGATTTGGGAGGATGGACTGAAGCTTTCTTT	TRBJ1-1	-	TRBV10-3	many
CASSGPSSNQPQHF	TGCGCCAGCAGCGGCCCCAGTAGCAATCAGCCCCAGCATTTT	TRBJ1-5	-	TRBV4-1	many
CASSPGGVNQPQHF	TGCGCCAGCAGCCCAGGGGGTGTCAATCAGCCCCAGCATTTT	TRBJ1-5	TRBD1	TRBV5-1	-